The present TCR beta chain was sequenced within a study of T cells in Graves' hyperthyroidism and ophthalmopathy. Using RNA transcripts as the source, TCR beta CDR3 regions were amplified. Using the HTBI primer set, a first-round RT-PCR was run on the TCR CDR3. From the multiplex PCR reads, TCRdb called clonotypes with MiXCR, one entry per CDR3 protein. Here the sample spans approximately 400,000 distinct CDR3 sequences, approximately 15% being singletons. This clonotype occurred many times. Looked up from germline, CDR1 is SEHNR and CDR2 is FQNEAQ (reference sequence). The CDR3 totals 13 residues. V was cut by 5 bases and J by 2 bases, with 10 bases left in between.

This clonotype was sampled from a woman aged 25-40 years with Graves' hyperthyroidism. The J gene is TRBJ2-7, the V gene TRBV7-9; D is perhaps TRBD1 (5 bases). Sequenced input: blood. In DNA form, the CDR3 reads TGTGCCAGCAGCCCTCAGACAGCCTACGAGCAGTACTTC. Translating it yields CASSPQTAYEQYF.